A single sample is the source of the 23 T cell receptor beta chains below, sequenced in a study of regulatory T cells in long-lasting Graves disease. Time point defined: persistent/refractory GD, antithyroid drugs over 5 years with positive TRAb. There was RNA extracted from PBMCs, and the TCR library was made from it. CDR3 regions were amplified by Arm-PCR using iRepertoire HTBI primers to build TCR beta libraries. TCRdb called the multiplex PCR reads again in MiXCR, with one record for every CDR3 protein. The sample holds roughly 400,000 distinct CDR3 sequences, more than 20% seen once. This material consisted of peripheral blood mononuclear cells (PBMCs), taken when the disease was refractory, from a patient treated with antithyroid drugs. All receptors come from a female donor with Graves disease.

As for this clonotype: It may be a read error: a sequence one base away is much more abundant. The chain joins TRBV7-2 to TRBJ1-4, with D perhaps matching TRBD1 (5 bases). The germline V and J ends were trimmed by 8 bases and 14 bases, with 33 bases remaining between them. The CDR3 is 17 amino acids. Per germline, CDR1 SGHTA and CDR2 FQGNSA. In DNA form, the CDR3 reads TGTGCCAGCTCTAGCCAGCCACCGTCGACAGAGCGAATTGAGCTGTTTTTT. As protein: CASSSQPPSTERIELFF.

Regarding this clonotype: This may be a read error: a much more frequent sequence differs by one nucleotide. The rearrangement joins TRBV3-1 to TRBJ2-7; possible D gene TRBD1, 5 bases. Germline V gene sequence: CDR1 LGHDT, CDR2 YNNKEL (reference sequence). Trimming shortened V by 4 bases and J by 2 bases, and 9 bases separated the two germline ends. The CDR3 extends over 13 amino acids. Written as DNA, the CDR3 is TGTGCCAGCAGCCCGACAGAAACCTACGAGCAGTACTTC. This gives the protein CASSPTETYEQYF.

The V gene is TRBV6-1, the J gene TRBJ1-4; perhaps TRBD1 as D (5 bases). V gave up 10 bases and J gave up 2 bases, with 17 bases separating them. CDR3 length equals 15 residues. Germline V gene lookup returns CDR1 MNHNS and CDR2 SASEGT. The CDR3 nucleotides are TGTGCCACCACAAAGGGAGGGACTACTAATGAAAAACTGTTTTTT. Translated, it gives CATTKGGTTNEKLFF.

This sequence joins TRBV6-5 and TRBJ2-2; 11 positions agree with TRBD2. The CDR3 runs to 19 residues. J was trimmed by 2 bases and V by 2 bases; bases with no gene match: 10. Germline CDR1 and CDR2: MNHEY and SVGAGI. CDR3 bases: TGTGCCAGCAGTTACGAACGGACTAGCGGGCATGACAACACCGGGGAGCTGTTTTTT. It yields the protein CASSYERTSGHDNTGELFF.

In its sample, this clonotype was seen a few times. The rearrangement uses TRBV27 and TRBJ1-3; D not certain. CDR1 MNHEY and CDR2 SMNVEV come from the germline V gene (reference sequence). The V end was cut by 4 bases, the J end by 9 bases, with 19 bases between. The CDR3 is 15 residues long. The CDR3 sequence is CASSSLAGPGGTIYF. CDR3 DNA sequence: TGTGCCAGCAGTTCCCTGGCAGGCCCGGGTGGCACCATATATTTT.

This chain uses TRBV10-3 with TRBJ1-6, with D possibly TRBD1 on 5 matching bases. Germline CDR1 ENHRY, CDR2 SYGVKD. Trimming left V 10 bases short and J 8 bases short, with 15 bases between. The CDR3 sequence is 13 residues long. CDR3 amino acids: CATGGVADSPLHF. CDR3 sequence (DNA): TGTGCCACCGGAGGGGTCGCGGATTCACCCCTCCACTTT.

CDR3 DNA sequence: TGTGCCAGCAGCTTTAGCGGGAGCGGAGTGTATGAGCAGTTCTTC. It encodes CASSFSGSGVYEQFF. This chain connects TRBV7-8 to TRBJ2-1; TRBD2 matches at 9 bases. The junction had 8 bases not matched to a gene; V was cut back by 3 bases and J by 8 bases. Germline V gene sequence: CDR1 SGHVS, CDR2 FQNEAQ. This CDR3 spans 15 amino acids.

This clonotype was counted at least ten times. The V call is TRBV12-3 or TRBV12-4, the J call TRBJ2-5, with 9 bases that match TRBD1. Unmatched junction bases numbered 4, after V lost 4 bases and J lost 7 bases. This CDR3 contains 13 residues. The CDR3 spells CASSWTGEGTQYF. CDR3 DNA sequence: TGTGCCAGCAGTTGGACAGGGGAAGGGACCCAGTACTTC.

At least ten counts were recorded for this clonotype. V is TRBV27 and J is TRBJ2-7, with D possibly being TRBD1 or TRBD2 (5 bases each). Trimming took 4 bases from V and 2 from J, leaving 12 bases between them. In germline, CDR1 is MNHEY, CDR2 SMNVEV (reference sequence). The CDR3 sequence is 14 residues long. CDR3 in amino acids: CASSSRDGTYEQYF. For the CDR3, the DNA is TGTGCCAGCAGTTCCAGGGACGGAACCTACGAGCAGTACTTC.

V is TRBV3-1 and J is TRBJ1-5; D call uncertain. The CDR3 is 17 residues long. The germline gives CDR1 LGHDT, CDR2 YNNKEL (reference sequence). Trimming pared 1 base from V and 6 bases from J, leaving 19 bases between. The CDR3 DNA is TGTGCCAGCAGCCAAGCGGGGATGGGCAGAGGAAGTCAGCCCCAGCATTTT. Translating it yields CASSQAGMGRGSQPQHF. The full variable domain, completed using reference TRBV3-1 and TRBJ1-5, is DTAVSQTPKYLVTQMGNDKSIKCEQNLGHDTMYWYKQDSKKFLKIMFSYNNKELIINETVPNRFSPKSPDKAHLNLHINSLELGDSAVYFCASSQAGMGRGSQPQHFGDGTRLSIL.

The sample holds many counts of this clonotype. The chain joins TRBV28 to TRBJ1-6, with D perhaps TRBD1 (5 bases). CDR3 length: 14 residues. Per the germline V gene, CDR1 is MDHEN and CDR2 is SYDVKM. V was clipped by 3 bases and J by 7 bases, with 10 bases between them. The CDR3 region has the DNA TGTGCCAGCAGTTTCCCCAGGGCGAATTCACCCCTCCACTTT. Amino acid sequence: CASSFPRANSPLHF.

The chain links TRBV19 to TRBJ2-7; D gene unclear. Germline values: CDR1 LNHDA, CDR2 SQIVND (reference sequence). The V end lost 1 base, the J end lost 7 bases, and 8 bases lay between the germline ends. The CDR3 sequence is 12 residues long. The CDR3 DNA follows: TGTGCCAGTAGTATAGCGTCCGGAGAGCAGTACTTC. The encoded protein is CASSIASGEQYF.

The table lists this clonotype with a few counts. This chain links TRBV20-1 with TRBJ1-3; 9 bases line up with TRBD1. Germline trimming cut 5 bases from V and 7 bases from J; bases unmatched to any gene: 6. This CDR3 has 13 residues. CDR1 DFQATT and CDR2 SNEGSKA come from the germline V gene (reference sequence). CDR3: CSAPDRGSNTIYF. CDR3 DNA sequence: TGCAGTGCTCCTGACAGGGGGTCGAACACCATATATTTT.

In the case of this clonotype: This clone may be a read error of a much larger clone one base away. CDR3 nucleotide sequence: TGTGCCAGCAGATCGGGACCGAATGAAAGACTGTTTTTT. Translation gives CASRSGPNERLFF. The chain links TRBV12-3 or TRBV12-4 to TRBJ1-4; D might be TRBD1 (5 bases). The length of the CDR3 is 13 residues.

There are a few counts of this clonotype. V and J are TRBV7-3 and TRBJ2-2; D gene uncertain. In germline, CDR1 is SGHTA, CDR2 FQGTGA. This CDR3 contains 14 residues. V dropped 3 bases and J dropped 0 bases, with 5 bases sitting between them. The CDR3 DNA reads TGTGCCAGCAGCTTCCAGGCGAACACCGGGGAGCTGTTTTTT. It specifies CASSFQANTGELFF.

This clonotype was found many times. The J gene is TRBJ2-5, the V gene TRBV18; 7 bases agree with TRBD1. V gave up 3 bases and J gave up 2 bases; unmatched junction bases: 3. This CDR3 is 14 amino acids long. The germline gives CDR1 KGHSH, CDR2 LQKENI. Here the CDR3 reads CASSPRGQQETQYF. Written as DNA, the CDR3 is TGTGCCAGCTCACCTCGGGGACAGCAAGAGACCCAGTACTTC.

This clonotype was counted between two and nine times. Here the CDR3 DNA reads TGTGCCAGCAGCGCTCCCTCAGGGCCTGGAAACACCATATATTTT. Translating it yields CASSAPSGPGNTIYF. The genes are TRBV9 and TRBJ1-3; maybe TRBD1 (5 bases). V lost 3 bases to trimming and J lost 2 bases, with 12 bases between them. The CDR3 is 15 residues long. CDR1 SGDLS and CDR2 YYNGEE come from the germline V gene.

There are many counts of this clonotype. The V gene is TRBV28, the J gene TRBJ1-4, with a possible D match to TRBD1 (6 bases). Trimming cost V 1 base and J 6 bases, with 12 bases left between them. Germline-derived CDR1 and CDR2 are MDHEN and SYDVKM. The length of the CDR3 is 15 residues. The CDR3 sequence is CASSLFQGSDEKLFF. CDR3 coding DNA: TGTGCCAGCAGTTTATTTCAGGGGTCGGATGAAAAACTGTTTTTT.

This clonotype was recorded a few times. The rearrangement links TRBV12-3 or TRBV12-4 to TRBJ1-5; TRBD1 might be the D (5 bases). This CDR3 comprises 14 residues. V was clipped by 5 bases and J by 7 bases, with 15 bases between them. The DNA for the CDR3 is TGTGCCAGCAGTGCAGGGATTCGAAAGCAGCCCCAGCATTTT. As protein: CASSAGIRKQPQHF.

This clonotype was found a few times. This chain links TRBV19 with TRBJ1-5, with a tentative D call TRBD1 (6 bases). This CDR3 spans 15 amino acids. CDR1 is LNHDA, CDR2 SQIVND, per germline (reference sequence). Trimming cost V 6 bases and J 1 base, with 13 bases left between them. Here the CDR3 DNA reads TGTGCCAGTAGCAAAACTACAGGGAGCAATCAGCCCCAGCATTTT. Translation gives CASSKTTGSNQPQHF.

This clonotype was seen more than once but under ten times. In DNA form, the CDR3 reads TGTGCCAGCAGCGAGCGACAGGGGACTCAAGAGACCCAGTACTTC. This encodes CASSERQGTQETQYF. The chain is built from TRBV7-9 and TRBJ2-5; 8 bases are shared with TRBD1. From germline, CDR1 is SEHNR and CDR2 FQNEAQ (reference sequence). This CDR3 has 15 residues. The J segment lost 2 bases and the V segment lost 5 bases, leaving 7 bases of the junction unmatched.

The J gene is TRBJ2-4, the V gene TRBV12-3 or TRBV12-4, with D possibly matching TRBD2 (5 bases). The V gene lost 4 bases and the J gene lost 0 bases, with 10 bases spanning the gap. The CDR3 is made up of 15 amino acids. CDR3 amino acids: CASSSAELAKNIQYF. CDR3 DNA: TGTGCCAGCAGTTCAGCGGAACTAGCCAAAAACATTCAGTACTTC.

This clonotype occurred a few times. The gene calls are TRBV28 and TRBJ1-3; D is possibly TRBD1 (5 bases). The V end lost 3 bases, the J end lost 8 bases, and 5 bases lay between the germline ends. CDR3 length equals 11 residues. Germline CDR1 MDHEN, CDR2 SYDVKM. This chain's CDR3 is CASSLGDTIYF. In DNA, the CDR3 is TGTGCCAGCAGTTTGGGGGACACCATATATTTT.